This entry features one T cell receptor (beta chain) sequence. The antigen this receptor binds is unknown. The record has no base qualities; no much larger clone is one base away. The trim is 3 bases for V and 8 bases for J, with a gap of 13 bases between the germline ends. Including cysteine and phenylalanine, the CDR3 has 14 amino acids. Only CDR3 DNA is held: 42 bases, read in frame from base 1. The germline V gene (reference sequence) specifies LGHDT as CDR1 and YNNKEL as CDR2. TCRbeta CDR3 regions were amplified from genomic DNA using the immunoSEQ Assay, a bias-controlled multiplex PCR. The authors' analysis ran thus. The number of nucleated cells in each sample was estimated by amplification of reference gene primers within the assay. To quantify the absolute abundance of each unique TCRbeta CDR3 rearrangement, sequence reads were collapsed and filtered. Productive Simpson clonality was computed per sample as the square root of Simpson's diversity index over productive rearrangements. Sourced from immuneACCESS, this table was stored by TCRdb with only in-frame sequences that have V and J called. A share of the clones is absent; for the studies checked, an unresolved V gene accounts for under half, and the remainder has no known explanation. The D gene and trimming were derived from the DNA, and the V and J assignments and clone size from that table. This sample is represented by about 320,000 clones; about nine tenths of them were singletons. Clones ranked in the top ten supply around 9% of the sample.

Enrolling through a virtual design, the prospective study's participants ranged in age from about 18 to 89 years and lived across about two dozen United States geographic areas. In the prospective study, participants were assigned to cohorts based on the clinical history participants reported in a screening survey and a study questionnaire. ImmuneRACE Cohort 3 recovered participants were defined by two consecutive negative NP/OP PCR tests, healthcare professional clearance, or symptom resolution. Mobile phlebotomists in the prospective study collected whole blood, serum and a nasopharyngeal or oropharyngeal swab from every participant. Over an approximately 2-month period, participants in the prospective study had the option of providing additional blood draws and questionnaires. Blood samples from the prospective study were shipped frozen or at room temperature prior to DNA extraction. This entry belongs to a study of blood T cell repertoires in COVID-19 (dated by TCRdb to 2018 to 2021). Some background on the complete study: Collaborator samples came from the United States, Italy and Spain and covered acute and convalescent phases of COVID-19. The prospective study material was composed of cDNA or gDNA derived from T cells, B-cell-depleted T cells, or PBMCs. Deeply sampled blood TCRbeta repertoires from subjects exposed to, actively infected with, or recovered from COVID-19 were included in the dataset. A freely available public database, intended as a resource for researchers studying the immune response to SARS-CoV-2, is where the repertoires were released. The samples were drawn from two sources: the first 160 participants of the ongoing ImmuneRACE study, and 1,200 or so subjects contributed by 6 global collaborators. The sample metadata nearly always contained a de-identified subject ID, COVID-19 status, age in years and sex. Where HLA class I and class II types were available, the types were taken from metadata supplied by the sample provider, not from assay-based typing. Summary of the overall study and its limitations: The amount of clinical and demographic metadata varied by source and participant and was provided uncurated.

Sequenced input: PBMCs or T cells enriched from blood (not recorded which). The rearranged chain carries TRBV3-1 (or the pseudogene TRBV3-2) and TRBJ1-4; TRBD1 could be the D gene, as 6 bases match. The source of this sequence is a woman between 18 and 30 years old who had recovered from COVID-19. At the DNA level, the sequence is TGTGCCAGCAGCCAGCGGTCAGGGGAGGAAAAACTGTTTTTT. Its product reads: CASSQRSGEEKLFF.